These T cell receptor beta chains were read from a single sample in a study of long-term antiretroviral therapy in people with HIV. The table came from immunoSEQ multiplex PCR; TCRdb's copy has only in-frame clones and leaves some out. The sample consists of roughly 28,000 clones, about four fifths of them appearing once. The sequences come from unsorted PBMCs, collected 3 years after starting antiretroviral therapy. Receptors originate from a man aged 40-50 years with HIV. The CDR3 runs from the conserved cysteine through the conserved F or W. Each record gives: clone size, J gene, D gene, V gene, CDR3 DNA, CDR3 protein. D genes are given only for firm matches. A clone size is listed for some rows: how often the clone was seen (once, few, many), or a class if it is expanded.

abundance: .; j_gene: TRBJ1-4; d_gene: TRBD1; v_gene: TRBV19; CDR3nt: TGTGCCAGTAGTACCGGACAGGGTTGGGATCTGAATGAAAAACTGTTTTTT; CDR3aa: CASSTGQGWDLNEKLFF
abundance: .; j_gene: TRBJ2-1; d_gene: .; v_gene: TRBV14; CDR3nt: TGTGCCAGCAGCCAAGATCTCGGCAGGGTAAATGAGCAGTTCTTC; CDR3aa: CASSQDLGRVNEQFF
abundance: .; j_gene: TRBJ2-3; d_gene: .; v_gene: TRBV29-1; CDR3nt: TGCAGCGTTGAAGATCTGTGGAATACGCAGTATTTT; CDR3aa: CSVEDLWNTQYF
abundance: .; j_gene: TRBJ1-2; d_gene: .; v_gene: TRBV2; CDR3nt: TGTGCCAGCAGTGAACAAAGTACACCTCGAGGCTACACCTTC; CDR3aa: CASSEQSTPRGYTF
abundance: .; j_gene: TRBJ2-2; d_gene: .; v_gene: TRBV28; CDR3nt: TGTGCCGTGGTGAGCACCGGGGAGCTGTTTTTT; CDR3aa: CAVVSTGELFF
abundance: .; j_gene: TRBJ1-5; d_gene: .; v_gene: TRBV18; CDR3nt: TGTGCCAGCTCACCGCAGAACGGGGGAGGCAATCAGCCCCAGCATTTT; CDR3aa: CASSPQNGGGNQPQHF
abundance: .; j_gene: TRBJ2-7; d_gene: .; v_gene: TRBV5-3; CDR3nt: TGTGCCAGAAGGTGTTCGGGGGAGTACTTC; CDR3aa: CARRCSGEYF
abundance: .; j_gene: TRBJ2-5; d_gene: .; v_gene: TRBV5-1; CDR3nt: TGCGCCAGCAGCTTTACAGGGTTCCAAGAGACCCAGTACTTC; CDR3aa: CASSFTGFQETQYF
abundance: few; j_gene: TRBJ1-6; d_gene: TRBD1; v_gene: TRBV4-2; CDR3nt: TGTGCCAGCAGCCGCTTTGACCTTACCGGGACAGGGGCTCCTCACAGCTCCTATAATTCACCCCTCCACTTT; CDR3aa: CASSRFDLTGTGAPHSSYNSPLHF
abundance: once; j_gene: TRBJ1-1; d_gene: .; v_gene: TRBV29-1; CDR3nt: TGCAGCGTTACCGAGGGGTCGGGCACTGAAGCTTTCTTT; CDR3aa: CSVTEGSGTEAFF
abundance: .; j_gene: TRBJ1-2; d_gene: .; v_gene: TRBV5-1; CDR3nt: TGCGCCAGCAGTAATCCTAACTATGGCTACACCTTC; CDR3aa: CASSNPNYGYTF
abundance: .; j_gene: TRBJ1-1; d_gene: .; v_gene: TRBV7-2; CDR3nt: TGTGCCAGCAGCCTGGTAGGGGACATGAACACTGAAGCTTTCTTT; CDR3aa: CASSLVGDMNTEAFF
abundance: .; j_gene: TRBJ2-2; d_gene: .; v_gene: TRBV10-3; CDR3nt: TGTGCCATCAGTCTAGAAAAGCCGATGAACACCGGGGAGCTGTTTTTT; CDR3aa: CAISLEKPMNTGELFF
abundance: .; j_gene: TRBJ1-5; d_gene: .; v_gene: TRBV7-2; CDR3nt: TGTGCCAGCAGCTTAGGCCAGGGCAGCAATCAGCCCCAGCATTTT; CDR3aa: CASSLGQGSNQPQHF
abundance: .; j_gene: TRBJ1-1; d_gene: .; v_gene: TRBV28; CDR3nt: TGTGCCAGCAGGGACGCAAGCACTGAAGCTTTCTTT; CDR3aa: CASRDASTEAFF
abundance: .; j_gene: TRBJ2-3; d_gene: .; v_gene: TRBV23-1; CDR3nt: TGCGCCAGCGACACAGGGACTCTACGAATCACAGATACGCAGTATTTT; CDR3aa: CASDTGTLRITDTQYF
abundance: .; j_gene: TRBJ1-1; d_gene: .; v_gene: TRBV30; CDR3nt: TGTGCCCAAACTTGGGGGATGAACACTGAAGCTTTCTTT; CDR3aa: CAQTWGMNTEAFF
abundance: .; j_gene: TRBJ2-1; d_gene: TRBD2; v_gene: TRBV29-1; CDR3nt: TGCAGCGGAGCAGCGGGTTGGCTAGCGGGACGTGAGCAGTTCTTC; CDR3aa: CSGAAGWLAGREQFF
abundance: .; j_gene: TRBJ2-3; d_gene: .; v_gene: TRBV6-5; CDR3nt: TGTGCCAGCAGGCTGGGGCGCCTCACAGATACGCAGTATTTT; CDR3aa: CASRLGRLTDTQYF
abundance: .; j_gene: TRBJ1-1; d_gene: TRBD1; v_gene: TRBV18; CDR3nt: TGTGCCAGCTCACCGGCACAGGGGAAGAACACTGAAGCTTTCTTT; CDR3aa: CASSPAQGKNTEAFF
abundance: .; j_gene: TRBJ2-1; d_gene: TRBD2; v_gene: TRBV11-2; CDR3nt: TGTGCCAGCAGCTTAGGGGCTAGCGGGGTTTACAATGAGCAGTTCTTC; CDR3aa: CASSLGASGVYNEQFF
abundance: .; j_gene: TRBJ1-2; d_gene: .; v_gene: TRBV7-2; CDR3nt: TGTGCCAGCAGCTCCGGGAGCTATGGCTACACCTTC; CDR3aa: CASSSGSYGYTF
abundance: once; j_gene: TRBJ2-7; d_gene: .; v_gene: TRBV29-1; CDR3nt: TGCAGCGTTGAGGGCCGCCCCGGGACACCCTCCTACGAGCAGTACTTC; CDR3aa: CSVEGRPGTPSYEQYF
abundance: medium-sized; j_gene: TRBJ2-7; d_gene: .; v_gene: TRBV19; CDR3nt: TGTGCCAGTAGTATAAAAATGCTAGACCCCTACGAGCAGTACTTC; CDR3aa: CASSIKMLDPYEQYF
abundance: .; j_gene: TRBJ2-1; d_gene: TRBD2; v_gene: TRBV5-6; CDR3nt: TGTGCCAGCACCGGGAAGGGGACTAGCGGCTACAATGAGCAGTTCTTC; CDR3aa: CASTGKGTSGYNEQFF
abundance: .; j_gene: TRBJ2-1; d_gene: .; v_gene: TRBV25-1; CDR3nt: TGTGCCACTGGGGGGAATGAGCAGTTCTTC; CDR3aa: CATGGNEQFF
abundance: .; j_gene: TRBJ2-1; d_gene: TRBD2; v_gene: TRBV9; CDR3nt: TGTGCCAGCAGTCTAGCGGCATTCGATGAGCAGTTCTTC; CDR3aa: CASSLAAFDEQFF
abundance: .; j_gene: TRBJ1-2; d_gene: TRBD1; v_gene: TRBV6-1; CDR3nt: TGTGCCAGCAGTGGGGACAGGGTAGGCTACACCTTC; CDR3aa: CASSGDRVGYTF
abundance: .; j_gene: TRBJ2-3; d_gene: TRBD2; v_gene: TRBV9; CDR3nt: TGTGCCAGCAGCGTCGGACTAGCGGGTTGGGACCTTAAAGATACGCAGTATTTT; CDR3aa: CASSVGLAGWDLKDTQYF
abundance: .; j_gene: TRBJ1-5; d_gene: .; v_gene: TRBV2; CDR3nt: TGTGCCAGCAGTGAGGGCAACAGGGGCAATCAGCCCCAGCATTTT; CDR3aa: CASSEGNRGNQPQHF
abundance: .; j_gene: TRBJ1-3; d_gene: TRBD1; v_gene: TRBV5-6; CDR3nt: TGTGCCAGCAGCACGGACAGGGGGTGGAAATCTGGAAACACCATATATTTT; CDR3aa: CASSTDRGWKSGNTIYF
abundance: .; j_gene: TRBJ2-6; d_gene: .; v_gene: TRBV15; CDR3nt: TGTGCCACCAGCAGAGACCCACCTGGGGCCAACGTCCTGACTTTC; CDR3aa: CATSRDPPGANVLTF
abundance: .; j_gene: TRBJ2-3; d_gene: TRBD2; v_gene: TRBV28; CDR3nt: TGTGCCAGCAGTATCAGAACAGGCTTGGGTAGCGGGAGACGGATCGGCACAGATACGCAGTATTTT; CDR3aa: CASSIRTGLGSGRRIGTDTQYF
abundance: .; j_gene: TRBJ2-6; d_gene: .; v_gene: TRBV5-6; CDR3nt: TGTGCCAGCAGCTGGGGTGATGGGGCCAACGTCCTGACTTTC; CDR3aa: CASSWGDGANVLTF
abundance: .; j_gene: TRBJ2-5; d_gene: TRBD2; v_gene: TRBV4-2; CDR3nt: TGTGCCAGCAGCCAAGAAGTCAGCGGGGGGAAAGAGACCCAGTACTTC; CDR3aa: CASSQEVSGGKETQYF
abundance: few; j_gene: TRBJ1-5; d_gene: .; v_gene: TRBV6-5; CDR3nt: TGTGCCAGCAGACCCGGACAGAACAATCAGCCCCAGCATTTT; CDR3aa: CASRPGQNNQPQHF
abundance: .; j_gene: TRBJ2-3; d_gene: .; v_gene: TRBV7-8; CDR3nt: TGTGCCAGCAGCTTAAATCACCAGCTTGGCACAGATACGCAGTATTTT; CDR3aa: CASSLNHQLGTDTQYF
abundance: .; j_gene: TRBJ2-7; d_gene: .; v_gene: TRBV7-9; CDR3nt: TGTGCCAGCAGCTCTAGGGGGAATACCTACGAGCAGTACTTC; CDR3aa: CASSSRGNTYEQYF
abundance: once; j_gene: TRBJ2-1; d_gene: TRBD2; v_gene: TRBV11-2; CDR3nt: TGTGCCAGCAGCTTAGCCCTCAGCGGGAGCTCCTACAATGAGCAGTTCTTC; CDR3aa: CASSLALSGSSYNEQFF
abundance: .; j_gene: TRBJ2-5; d_gene: .; v_gene: TRBV27; CDR3nt: TGTGCCAGCAGTTTAATGTACCCGCAAGAGACCCAGTACTTC; CDR3aa: CASSLMYPQETQYF
abundance: few; j_gene: TRBJ2-7; d_gene: TRBD2; v_gene: TRBV7-2; CDR3nt: TGTGCCAGCAGCTTACTAGCGGGAGTAAGCTACGAGCAGTACTTC; CDR3aa: CASSLLAGVSYEQYF
abundance: .; j_gene: TRBJ2-3; d_gene: TRBD2; v_gene: TRBV7-9; CDR3nt: TGTGCCAGCAGCTTATCACGCGGGGGGGCCGCAGATACGCAGTATTTT; CDR3aa: CASSLSRGGAADTQYF
abundance: .; j_gene: TRBJ2-7; d_gene: TRBD1; v_gene: TRBV19; CDR3nt: TGTGCCAGTGCTCCGGGACAGGGATTAAACGAGCAGTACTTC; CDR3aa: CASAPGQGLNEQYF
abundance: .; j_gene: TRBJ1-1; d_gene: .; v_gene: TRBV11-1; CDR3nt: TGTGCCAGCACCATCCCCCAGGGTGGAAGAGCTTTCTTT; CDR3aa: CASTIPQGGRAFF
abundance: .; j_gene: TRBJ2-1; d_gene: .; v_gene: TRBV11-2; CDR3nt: TGTGCCAGCAGCCCCAGAGGTGGGATGGGTGAGCAGTTCTTC; CDR3aa: CASSPRGGMGEQFF
abundance: .; j_gene: TRBJ1-1; d_gene: .; v_gene: TRBV6-1; CDR3nt: TGTGCCAGCAGAGACCGGGACGTAGACACTGAAGCTTTCTTT; CDR3aa: CASRDRDVDTEAFF
abundance: .; j_gene: TRBJ2-1; d_gene: TRBD2; v_gene: TRBV11-2; CDR3nt: TGTGCCAGCAGCCGCACAAGCGGGATCTACAATGAGCAGTTCTTC; CDR3aa: CASSRTSGIYNEQFF
abundance: few; j_gene: TRBJ1-2; d_gene: .; v_gene: TRBV6-1; CDR3nt: TGTGCCATCAGGACATATGGCTACACCTTC; CDR3aa: CAIRTYGYTF
abundance: .; j_gene: TRBJ2-7; d_gene: .; v_gene: TRBV5-1; CDR3nt: TGCGCCAGCAGCTTGTCTTTAGCCTACGAGCAGTACTTC; CDR3aa: CASSLSLAYEQYF